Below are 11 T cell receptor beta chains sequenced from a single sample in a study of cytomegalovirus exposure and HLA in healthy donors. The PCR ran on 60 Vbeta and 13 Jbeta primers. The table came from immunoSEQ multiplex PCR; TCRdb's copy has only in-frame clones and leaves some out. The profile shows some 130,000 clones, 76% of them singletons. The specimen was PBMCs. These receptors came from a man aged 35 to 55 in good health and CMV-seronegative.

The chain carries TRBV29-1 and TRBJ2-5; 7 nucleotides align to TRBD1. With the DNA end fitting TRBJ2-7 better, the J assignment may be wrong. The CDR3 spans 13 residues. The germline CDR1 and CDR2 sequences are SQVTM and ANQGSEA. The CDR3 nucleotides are TGCAGCGTTGATGTGGGACAGACCTACGAGCAGTACTTC. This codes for CSVDVGQTYEQYF.

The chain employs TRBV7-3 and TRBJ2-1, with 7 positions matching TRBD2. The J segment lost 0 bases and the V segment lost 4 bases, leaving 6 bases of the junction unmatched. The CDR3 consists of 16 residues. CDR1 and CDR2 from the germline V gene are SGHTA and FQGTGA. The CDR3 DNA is TGTGCCAGCAGCTATCTAGCGGCCGGCTCCTACAATGAGCAGTTCTTC. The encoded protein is CASSYLAAGSYNEQFF. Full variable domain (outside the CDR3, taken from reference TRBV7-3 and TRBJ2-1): GAGVSQTPSNKVTEKGKYVELRCDPISGHTALYWYRQSLGQGPEFLIYFQGTGAADDSGLPNDRFFAVRPEGSVSTLKIQRTERGDSAVYLCASSYLAAGSYNEQFFGPGTRLTVL.

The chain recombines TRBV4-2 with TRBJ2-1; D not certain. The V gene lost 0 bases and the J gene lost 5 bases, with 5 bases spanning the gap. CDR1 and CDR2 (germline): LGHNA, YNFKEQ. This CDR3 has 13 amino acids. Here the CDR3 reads CASSQDSDNEQFF. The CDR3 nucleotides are TGTGCCAGCAGCCAAGACTCGGACAATGAGCAGTTCTTC.

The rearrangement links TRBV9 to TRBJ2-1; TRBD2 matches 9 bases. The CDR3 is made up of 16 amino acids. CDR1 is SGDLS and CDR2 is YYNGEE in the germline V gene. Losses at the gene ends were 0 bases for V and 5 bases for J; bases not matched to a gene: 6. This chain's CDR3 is CASSVAWTSANNEQFF. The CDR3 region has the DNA TGTGCCAGCAGCGTAGCTTGGACTAGCGCGAACAATGAGCAGTTCTTC.

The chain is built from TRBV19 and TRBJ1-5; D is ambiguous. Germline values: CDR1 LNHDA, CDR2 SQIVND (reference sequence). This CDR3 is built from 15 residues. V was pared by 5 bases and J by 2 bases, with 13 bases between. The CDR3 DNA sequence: TGTGCCAGTAGTCCCCATGGGCAGGGCAATCAGCCCCAGCATTTT. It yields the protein CASSPHGQGNQPQHF. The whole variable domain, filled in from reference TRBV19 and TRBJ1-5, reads DGGITQSPKYLFRKEGQNVTLSCEQNLNHDAMYWYRQDPGQGLRLIYYSQIVNDFQKGDIAEGYSVSREKKESFPLTVTSAQKNPTAFYLCASSPHGQGNQPQHFGDGTRLSIL.

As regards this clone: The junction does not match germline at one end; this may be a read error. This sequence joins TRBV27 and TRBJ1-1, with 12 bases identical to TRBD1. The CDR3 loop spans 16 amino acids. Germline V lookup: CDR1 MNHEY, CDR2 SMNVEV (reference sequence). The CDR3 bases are TGTGCCAGCAGTTCCCCGGGACAGGGGGCGAACGCTGAAGCTTTCTTT. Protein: CASSSPGQGANAEAFF.

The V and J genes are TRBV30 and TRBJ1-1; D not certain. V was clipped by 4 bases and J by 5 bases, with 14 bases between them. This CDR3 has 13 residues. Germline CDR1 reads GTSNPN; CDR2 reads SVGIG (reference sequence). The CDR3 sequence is CAWTVHPQTEAFF. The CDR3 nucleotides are TGTGCCTGGACCGTACACCCGCAGACTGAAGCTTTCTTT.

CDR3 residues: CASTGTSGNNEQFF. CDR3 in DNA: TGTGCCAGCACGGGGACTAGCGGCAACAATGAGCAGTTCTTC. J is TRBJ2-1 and V is TRBV27; 11 nucleotides line up with TRBD2. The length of the CDR3 is 14 residues. CDR1 is MNHEY, CDR2 SMNVEV, per germline (reference sequence). V lost 7 bases to trimming and J lost 5 bases; unmatched junction nucleotides: 4.

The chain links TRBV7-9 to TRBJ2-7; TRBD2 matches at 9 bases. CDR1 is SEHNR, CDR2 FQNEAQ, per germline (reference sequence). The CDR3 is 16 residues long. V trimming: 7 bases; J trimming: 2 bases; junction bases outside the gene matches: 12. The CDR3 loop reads CASTLLDSGGTYEQYF. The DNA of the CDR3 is TGTGCCAGCACCCTCTTAGATAGCGGGGGCACCTACGAGCAGTACTTC.

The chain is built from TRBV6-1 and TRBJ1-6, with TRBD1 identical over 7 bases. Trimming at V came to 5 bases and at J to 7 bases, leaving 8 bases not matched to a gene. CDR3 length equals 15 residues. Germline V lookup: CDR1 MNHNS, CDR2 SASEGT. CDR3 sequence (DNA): TGTGCCAGCAGTCCTGCATGGGACAGAAATTCACCCCTCCACTTT. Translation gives CASSPAWDRNSPLHF.

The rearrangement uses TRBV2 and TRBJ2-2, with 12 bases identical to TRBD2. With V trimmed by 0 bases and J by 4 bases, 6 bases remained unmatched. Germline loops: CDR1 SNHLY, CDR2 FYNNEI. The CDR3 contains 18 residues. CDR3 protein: CASSEAPGLAGPTGELFF. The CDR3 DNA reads TGTGCCAGCAGTGAAGCTCCCGGACTAGCGGGGCCCACCGGGGAGCTGTTTTTT.